Sequencing of this T cell receptor beta chain was carried out in a study of T cell responses to AZD1222 COVID-19 vaccine. Background on the study: Some second doses came at about 4 weeks and others at about 12 weeks; these were pooled. Notes on the study in general: The donor cohort was predominantly white British with a female majority, and clonal diversity may have been underestimated.

The assay was immunoSEQ multiplex PCR, and TCRdb's table has in-frame clones only and misses some. Among over 60,000 clones listed, roughly 87% were seen once. Turning to this clone: The antigen remains unidentified.

The CDR3 sequence is 14 residues long. In germline, CDR1 is MNHEY, CDR2 SVGAGI. The ends were cut back, 0 bases at V and 0 bases at J, with 5 bases in the middle. The rearrangement uses TRBV6-5 and TRBJ1-1; no clear D. The source of this sequence is an adult in good health. The sample here was peripheral blood, taken on day 0 of AZD1222 vaccination. The CDR3 here is CASSYSGLNTEAFF. DNA for the CDR3: TGTGCCAGCAGTTACTCGGGGTTGAACACTGAAGCTTTCTTT.